Described below is a single T cell receptor beta chain sequence and its context. Its antigen is unknown. The entry originates in a study of post-analysis software for immune sequencing data. Study information: Recorded subtypes: relapsing-remitting, secondary progressive, progressive-relapsing; some patients unannotated. Overall study findings and caveats: Controls had significantly higher normalized Chao1 diversity than multiple sclerosis patients. Controls showed lower frequencies than patients for several TRBV segments, and TRBV5-6, TRBV5-1 and TRBV20-1 were among these.

This CDR3 is built from 12 residues. V was trimmed by 8 bases and J by 4 bases, leaving 11 bases between them. Sequencing libraries made from TCR beta cDNA carried unique molecular identifiers. TCRdb re-called the PCR reads through MiXCR, storing one row per CDR3 protein. Seen here are some 700,000 distinct CDR3 sequences, about 60% observed once, and the top ten hold 11%. This chain links TRBV12-3 or TRBV12-4 with TRBJ1-1; D is undetermined. The receptor was isolated from a girl aged 2 to 10 with multiple sclerosis. Sequencing input: blood. CDR3 nucleotide sequence: TGTGCCAGCGTCGGGCGCAGCACTGAAGCTTTCTTT. Its protein product is CASVGRSTEAFF.